These 28 T cell receptor beta chains originate from one sample sequenced in a study of control samples from healthy donors and cancer patients. The protocol was immunoSEQ multiplex PCR, while the TCRdb copy is restricted to in-frame clones and leaves out a portion. The sample lists 25,000 to 30,000 clones, 70% to 90% occurring once. Source material: PBMCs. All receptors come from a woman aged 60-75 years with head and neck cancer.

The chain is built from TRBV30 and TRBJ1-1; D gene uncertain. This CDR3 region has 14 residues. Between the trimmed V and J ends, which lost 2 bases and 1 base, there was a span of 11 bases. Germline V gene data show CDR1 as GTSNPN and CDR2 as SVGIG (reference sequence). The CDR3 loop reads CAWSTGIRNTEAFF. The CDR3 nucleotides are TGTGCCTGGAGTACGGGAATTAGGAACACTGAAGCTTTCTTT.

V gene TRBV6-5 combines with J gene TRBJ1-2; D gene ambiguous. Germline V gives CDR1 MNHEY, CDR2 SVGAGI. The V end lost 0 bases, the J end lost 8 bases, and 10 bases lay between the germline ends. The CDR3 loop spans 13 amino acids. Here the CDR3 reads CASSYSISEGYTF. The CDR3 nucleotides read TGTGCCAGCAGTTACTCGATATCGGAAGGCTACACCTTC.

This chain uses TRBV4-3 with TRBJ1-1; the D gene is possibly TRBD1 (6 bases). This CDR3 spans 16 amino acids. Germline V lookup: CDR1 LGHNA, CDR2 YSLEER. V gave up 3 bases and J gave up 1 base, with 15 bases separating them. CDR3 residues: CASSHKQGFGNTEAFF. DNA of the CDR3: TGCGCCAGCAGCCATAAACAGGGCTTCGGGAACACTGAAGCTTTCTTT.

The J gene is TRBJ1-1, the V gene TRBV5-4; no clear D gene. The CDR3 length is 14 residues. Germline CDR1 and CDR2: SGHNT and YYREEE (reference sequence). Trimming removed 0 bases from V and 0 bases from J, with 6 bases in between. The CDR3 is CASSLAVMNTEAFF. CDR3 DNA: TGTGCCAGCAGCTTGGCAGTAATGAACACTGAAGCTTTCTTT.

Here the CDR3 reads CASSEDGTGKGYTF. The CDR3 nucleotides read TGTGCCAGCAGTGAAGACGGGACAGGGAAAGGCTACACCTTC. The rearrangement uses TRBV2 and TRBJ1-2, with 9 bases fitting TRBD1. The V gene end was trimmed by 1 base and the J gene end by 8 bases; junction bases not matched to a gene: 5. Germline CDR1 reads SNHLY; CDR2 reads FYNNEI. The CDR3 covers 14 residues.

This clone was counted once. The V gene is TRBV7-9, the J gene TRBJ2-2, with TRBD2 as a possible D gene (5 bases). From germline, CDR1 is SEHNR and CDR2 FQNEAQ (reference sequence). The CDR3 extends over 15 amino acids. V was pared by 2 bases and J by 0 bases, with 7 bases between. The CDR3 here is CASSLRLSNTGELFF. The CDR3 DNA reads TGTGCCAGCAGCTTACGACTATCGAACACCGGGGAGCTGTTTTTT.

In this sample, this clone is medium-sized. Other DNA sequences in this specimen translate into the identical CDR3. J is TRBJ1-6 and V is TRBV5-1, with TRBD1 identical over 9 bases. This CDR3 is 15 amino acids long. The V and J ends lost 1 base and 9 bases, in that order; junction bases with no gene match: 5. Looked up from germline, CDR1 is SGHRS and CDR2 is YFSETQ. The CDR3 here is CASSLKGQGGSPLHF. The DNA of the CDR3 is TGCGCCAGCAGCTTGAAGGGACAGGGAGGTTCACCCCTCCACTTT.

The V and J genes are TRBV4-1 and TRBJ2-1; TRBD1 might be the D (5 bases). The CDR3 sequence is 15 residues long. V was shortened by 0 bases and J by 3 bases, with 9 bases between the two germline ends. Looked up from germline, CDR1 is MGHRA and CDR2 is YSYEKL. The CDR3 here is CASSQDRVYYNEQFF. The CDR3 region has the DNA TGCGCCAGCAGCCAAGACAGGGTTTACTACAATGAGCAGTTCTTC.

The chain couples TRBV4-1 to TRBJ1-3; possible D gene TRBD1, 5 bases. The germline V gene has CDR1 MGHRA and CDR2 YSYEKL. Trimming shortened V by 4 bases and J by 0 bases, and 13 bases separated the two germline ends. The CDR3 is 16 residues long. CDR3 nucleotides: TGCGCCAGCAGCCCCCTAGGGGAGAGCTCTGGAAACACCATATATTTT. It yields the protein CASSPLGESSGNTIYF.

The chain uses TRBV7-2 and TRBJ1-2, with 7 bases aligning to TRBD1. The CDR3 covers 14 residues. CDR1 SGHTA and CDR2 FQGNSA come from the germline V gene. Germline trimming cut 5 bases from V and 4 bases from J; bases unmatched to any gene: 7. The CDR3 bases are TGTGCCAGCAGCCTATCGGGACAGCTCTATGGCTACACCTTC. The encoded protein is CASSLSGQLYGYTF.

The CDR3 bases are TGTGCCACCAGCTCTCGACTAGCGGGACAAGAGACCCAGTACTTC. It specifies CATSSRLAGQETQYF. The J gene is TRBJ2-5, the V gene TRBV15, with 11 nucleotides matching TRBD2. This CDR3 has 15 amino acids. Germline CDR1 and CDR2: LNHNV and YYDKDF (reference sequence). V was pared by 5 bases and J by 2 bases, with 4 bases of the junction left unmatched.

The chain uses TRBV7-9 and TRBJ2-1; D gene unclear. V was cut by 1 base and J by 3 bases, with 7 bases left in between. In germline, CDR1 is SEHNR, CDR2 FQNEAQ (reference sequence). This CDR3 has 14 residues. CDR3 loop: CASSLVGFYNEQFF. The CDR3 region has the DNA TGTGCCAGCAGCTTAGTGGGGTTCTACAATGAGCAGTTCTTC.

This clone was detected a few times. The chain uses TRBV10-3 and TRBJ2-5; TRBD1 agrees at 9 bases. Germline CDR1 reads ENHRY; CDR2 reads SYGVKD. V gave up 4 bases and J gave up 4 bases; unmatched junction bases: 4. There are 14 residues in the CDR3. CDR3 in DNA: TGTGCCATCAGTGTGGGACAGGGCGGAGAGACCCAGTACTTC. Translated: CAISVGQGGETQYF.

V gene TRBV5-1 combines with J gene TRBJ2-1; D unclear. Germline CDR1 SGHRS, CDR2 YFSETQ. V lost 0 bases, J lost 8 bases, and 12 bases lay in between. The CDR3 covers 14 residues. The DNA for the CDR3 is TGCGCCAGCAGCTTGGGGTTAGCATCGTATGAGCAGTTCTTC. Amino acids: CASSLGLASYEQFF.

Here the CDR3 DNA reads TGTGCCAGCAGCCAAGCCCGCGGGAGGACCCACAATGAGCAGTTCTTC. Protein sequence: CASSQARGRTHNEQFF. The chain uses TRBV4-2 and TRBJ2-1; 8 nucleotides line up with TRBD2. The CDR3 covers 16 residues. J was trimmed by 5 bases and V by 1 base; bases with no gene match: 7. Germline V gives CDR1 LGHNA, CDR2 YNFKEQ.

The genes are TRBV4-1 and TRBJ1-6; no firm D call. V lost 3 bases to trimming and J lost 0 bases, with 15 bases between them. Germline V gene data show CDR1 as MGHRA and CDR2 as YSYEKL. The CDR3 consists of 18 residues. DNA of the CDR3: TGCGCCAGCAGCCATCTTACGGGCGGGAGCTCCTATAATTCACCCCTCCACTTT. Translating it yields CASSHLTGGSSYNSPLHF.

The V gene is TRBV9, the J gene TRBJ2-1; D gene uncertain. Germline loops: CDR1 SGDLS, CDR2 YYNGEE. The CDR3 extends over 14 amino acids. V was shortened by 4 bases and J by 4 bases, with 12 bases between the two germline ends. The CDR3 DNA is TGTGCCAGCAGCCCCCTCGCAGCGTACAATGAGCAGTTCTTC. As protein: CASSPLAAYNEQFF. The whole variable domain, filled in from reference TRBV9 and TRBJ2-1, reads DSGVTQTPKHLITATGQRVTLRCSPRSGDLSVYWYQQSLDQGLQFLIQYYNGEERAKGNILERFSAQQFPDLHSELNLSSLELGDSALYFCASSPLAAYNEQFFGPGTRLTVL.

The chain carries TRBV19 and TRBJ1-2; perhaps TRBD1 as D (5 bases). Trimming stripped 6 bases from V and 4 bases from J, with 12 bases between. The germline gives CDR1 LNHDA, CDR2 SQIVND (reference sequence). CDR3 length: 13 residues. CDR3 loop: CASSLGQVYGYTF. CDR3 nucleotides: TGTGCCAGTAGCCTCGGACAAGTCTATGGCTACACCTTC.

This clone was recorded a few times. This chain joins TRBV5-4 and TRBJ1-5; D unresolved. V dropped 0 bases and J dropped 2 bases, with 6 bases sitting between them. The germline CDR1 and CDR2 sequences are SGHNT and YYREEE (reference sequence). The CDR3 has 14 amino acids. As DNA, the CDR3 is TGTGCCAGCAGCTTGGGACCTGGCAATCAGCCCCAGCATTTT. This translates into CASSLGPGNQPQHF.

The chain couples TRBV24-1 to TRBJ1-2; D not certain. The length of the CDR3 is 12 residues. Trimming removed 6 bases from V and 7 bases from J, with 11 bases in between. Germline V CDR1 and CDR2: KGHDR, SFDVKD. In nucleotides, the CDR3 is TGTGCCACCAGTCCGGGTAGCGGTGGCTACACCTTC. Protein: CATSPGSGGYTF.

With regard to this clone: One junction end does not reproduce the germline sequence, and a read error may be involved. The genes are TRBV7-7 and TRBJ2-1, with D perhaps matching TRBD1 or TRBD2 (7 bases each). The CDR3 contains 16 residues. Looked up from germline, CDR1 is SSHAT and CDR2 is FNYEAQ (reference sequence). Here the CDR3 reads CASSPGGGTVYNEQFF. CDR3 DNA sequence: TGTGCTAGCAGTCCGGGGGGTGGGACAGTATACAATGAGCAGTTCTTC.

This clone has a handful of counts. The rearrangement uses TRBV19 and TRBJ2-1; no reliable D call. V was trimmed by 0 bases and J by 12 bases, leaving 12 bases between them. CDR3 length: 13 amino acids. Germline CDR1 is LNHDA and CDR2 is SQIVND (reference sequence). The CDR3 spells CASSIDPVSRQFF. For the CDR3, the DNA is TGTGCCAGTAGTATAGACCCGGTATCAAGGCAGTTCTTC.

V and J are TRBV5-1 and TRBJ1-1; D gene unclear. Between the trimmed V and J ends, which lost 0 bases and 3 bases, there was a span of 6 bases. Looked up from germline, CDR1 is SGHRS and CDR2 is YFSETQ. The CDR3 runs 13 residues. DNA of the CDR3: TGCGCCAGCAGCTTGGCGTCCGACACTGAAGCTTTCTTT. Translation gives CASSLASDTEAFF.

The genes are TRBV5-1 and TRBJ2-7, with D possibly matching TRBD1 (5 bases). Germline assignment: CDR1 SGHRS and CDR2 YFSETQ. V shed 0 bases and J shed 2 bases, with 18 bases lying between them. CDR3 length: 17 amino acids. CDR3 region: CASSLVLRDREPYEQYF. The DNA for the CDR3 is TGCGCCAGCAGCTTGGTTCTAAGAGACAGAGAGCCCTACGAGCAGTACTTC.

This chain joins TRBV24-1 and TRBJ2-5, with D uncertain. The CDR3 contains 14 residues. The V end was cut by 1 base, the J end by 2 bases, with 7 bases between. The germline CDR1 and CDR2 sequences are KGHDR and SFDVKD. CDR3: CATSDFGQQETQYF. The CDR3 DNA follows: TGTGCCACCAGTGATTTTGGGCAGCAAGAGACCCAGTACTTC.

This chain links TRBV6-5 with TRBJ1-2; 8 bases align to TRBD1. Germline values: CDR1 MNHEY, CDR2 SVGAGI. There are 13 residues in the CDR3. Trimming removed 10 bases from V and 1 base from J; junction bases left unmatched: 5. The CDR3 bases are TGTGCCACTCAGGGGGCGAGTAACTATGGCTACACCTTC. Translation: CATQGASNYGYTF.

The chain joins TRBV3-1 (or the pseudogene TRBV3-2) to TRBJ2-2, with D maybe TRBD1 (5 bases). The V end lost 6 bases, the J end lost 5 bases, and 16 bases lay between the germline ends. The V gene's germline CDR1 is LGHDT and CDR2 YNNKEL (reference sequence). The CDR3 covers 15 residues. The CDR3 bases are TGTGCCAGCAGACCCTCCTGGGGCGCAACCGGGGAGCTGTTTTTT. As protein: CASRPSWGATGELFF.

This clone showed up just once. The J gene is TRBJ2-3, the V gene TRBV19, with 9 bases that match TRBD1. Germline CDR1 LNHDA, CDR2 SQIVND (reference sequence). V was pared by 4 bases and J by 4 bases, with 9 bases of the junction left unmatched. The CDR3 spans 16 residues. The CDR3 coding sequence is TGTGCCAGTAGTACCCAACAGGGGGCGACCTCAGATACGCAGTATTTT. As protein: CASSTQQGATSDTQYF.